This is a list of T cell receptor beta chains from one sample in a study of T cell responses to AZD1222 COVID-19 vaccine. Method: immunoSEQ multiplex PCR; TCRdb's copy keeps in-frame clones and lacks some. The sample records approximately 68,000 clones, approximately 90% being singletons. This material consisted of peripheral blood, taken on day 0 of AZD1222 vaccination. These receptor sequences come from an adult in good health. Both conserved end residues are part of each CDR3. A D gene is named only where the DNA matches it firmly. Clone size is shown for a subset of rows, as once, few, many or a class of expanded clone.

v_gene: TRBV20-1
d_gene: TRBD1
abundance: -
j_gene: TRBJ1-5
CDR3aa: CSASTLLGQGIIGNQPQHF
CDR3nt: TGCAGTGCTAGTACCTTGCTAGGACAGGGGATCATTGGCAATCAGCCCCAGCATTTT

v_gene: TRBV5-4
d_gene: -
abundance: -
j_gene: TRBJ2-7
CDR3aa: CASSRRGYEQYF
CDR3nt: TGTGCCAGCAGCCGGAGGGGCTACGAGCAGTACTTC

v_gene: TRBV5-1
d_gene: -
abundance: -
j_gene: TRBJ1-1
CDR3aa: CASSLGLNTEAFF
CDR3nt: TGCGCCAGCAGCTTGGGCCTGAACACTGAAGCTTTCTTT

v_gene: TRBV30
d_gene: TRBD1
abundance: -
j_gene: TRBJ1-2
CDR3aa: CAWSVQGTGIYTF
CDR3nt: TGTGCCTGGAGTGTACAAGGGACAGGGATCTACACCTTC

v_gene: TRBV25-1
d_gene: TRBD1
abundance: -
j_gene: TRBJ1-2
CDR3aa: CATTEAGGLNYGYTF
CDR3nt: TGTGCCACCACGGAGGCAGGGGGGTTAAACTATGGCTACACCTTC

v_gene: TRBV7-2
d_gene: TRBD1
abundance: few
j_gene: TRBJ1-2
CDR3aa: CASSLAGAGGYGYTF
CDR3nt: TGTGCCAGCAGCTTAGCCGGGGCAGGGGGCTATGGCTACACCTTC

v_gene: TRBV19
d_gene: -
abundance: -
j_gene: TRBJ2-3
CDR3aa: CASSPLGDPTDTQYF
CDR3nt: TGTGCCAGTAGCCCTCTCGGGGACCCCACAGATACGCAGTATTTT

v_gene: TRBV27
d_gene: -
abundance: -
j_gene: TRBJ2-7
CDR3aa: CASSLSGLYEQYF
CDR3nt: TGTGCCAGCAGTTTATCGGGCCTCTACGAGCAGTACTTC

v_gene: TRBV24-1
d_gene: -
abundance: few
j_gene: TRBJ1-1
CDR3aa: CATSDNTEAFF
CDR3nt: TGTGCCACCAGTGACAACACTGAAGCTTTCTTT

v_gene: TRBV2
d_gene: -
abundance: once
j_gene: TRBJ2-7
CDR3aa: CASSDMVFSLSYEQYF
CDR3nt: TGTGCCAGCAGTGACATGGTCTTTTCCCTCTCCTACGAGCAGTACTTC